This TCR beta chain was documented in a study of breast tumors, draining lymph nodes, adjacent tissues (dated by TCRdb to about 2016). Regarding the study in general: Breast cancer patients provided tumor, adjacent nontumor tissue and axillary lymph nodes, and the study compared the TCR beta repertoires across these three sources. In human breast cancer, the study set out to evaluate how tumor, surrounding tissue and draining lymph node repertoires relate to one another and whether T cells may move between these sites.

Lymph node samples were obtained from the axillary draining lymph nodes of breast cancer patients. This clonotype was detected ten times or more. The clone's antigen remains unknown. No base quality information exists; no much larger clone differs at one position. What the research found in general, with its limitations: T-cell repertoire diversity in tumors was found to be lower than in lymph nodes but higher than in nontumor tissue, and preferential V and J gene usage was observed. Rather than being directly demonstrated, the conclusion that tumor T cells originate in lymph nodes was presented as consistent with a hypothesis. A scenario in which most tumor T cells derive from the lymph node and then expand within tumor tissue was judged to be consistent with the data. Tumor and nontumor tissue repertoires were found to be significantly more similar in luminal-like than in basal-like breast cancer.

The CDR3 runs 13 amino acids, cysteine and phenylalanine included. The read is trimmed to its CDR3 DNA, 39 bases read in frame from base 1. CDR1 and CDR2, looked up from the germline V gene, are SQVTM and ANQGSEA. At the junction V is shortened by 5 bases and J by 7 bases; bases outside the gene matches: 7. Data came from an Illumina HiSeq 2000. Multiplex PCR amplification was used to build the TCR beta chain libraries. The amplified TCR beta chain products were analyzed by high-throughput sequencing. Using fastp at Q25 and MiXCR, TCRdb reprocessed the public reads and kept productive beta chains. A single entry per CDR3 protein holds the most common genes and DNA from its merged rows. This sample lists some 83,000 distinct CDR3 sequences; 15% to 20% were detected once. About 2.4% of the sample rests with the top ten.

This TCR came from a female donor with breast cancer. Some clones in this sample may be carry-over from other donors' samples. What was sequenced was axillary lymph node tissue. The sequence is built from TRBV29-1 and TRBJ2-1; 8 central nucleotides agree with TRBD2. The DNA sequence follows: TGCAGCGTTAACAGAGCGGGAGTTAATGAGCAGTTCTTC. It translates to CSVNRAGVNEQFF.